Given below is one T cell receptor beta chain in context. This entry belongs to a study of blood T cell repertoires in COVID-19. Study as a whole: The study drew acute and convalescent COVID-19 samples from the United States, Italy and Spain. From T cells, B-cell-depleted T cells, or PBMCs came the material, which was cDNA or gDNA.

In the study's own analysis: The assay estimated nucleated cells by amplifying reference gene primers. Clones were read by immunoSEQ multiplex PCR, and TCRdb kept only the in-frame ones, dropping some. The V and J calls and clone size come from that table; D and trimming were worked out from the DNA. The table has about 130,000 clones, around 86% seen once. Germline V lookup: CDR1 KGHDR, CDR2 SFDVKD. The CDR3 sequence is 14 residues long. V dropped 7 bases and J dropped 6 bases, with 14 bases sitting between them. The gene calls are TRBV24-1 and TRBJ2-2; D is perhaps TRBD2 (5 bases). Sequences were obtained from peripheral blood. The receptor was isolated from a man aged 55 to 70 with acute or convalescent COVID-19. CDR3 coding DNA: TGTGCCACCAGGCCCGGTGGGAGCGCCGGGGAGCTGTTTTTT. This encodes CATRPGGSAGELFF.